The 23 T cell receptor beta chains below come from one sample, sequenced in a study of early T cells in non-severe SARS-CoV-2 infection. TCRdb re-analysed the 5' RACE reads in MiXCR, keeping a single row per CDR3 protein. The data contain over 90,000 distinct CDR3 sequences, around 13% of them singletons. The sample comprised whole blood. These receptors all come from an adult who was a healthcare worker with PCR-confirmed SARS-CoV-2 infection or an uninfected control (not recorded which).

The genes are TRBV11-2 and TRBJ2-1, with 8 bases that match TRBD2. The V gene's germline CDR1 is SGHAT and CDR2 FQNNGV. This CDR3 has 14 residues. Losses at the gene ends were 0 bases for V and 9 bases for J; bases not matched to a gene: 4. CDR3 bases: TGTGCCAGCAGCTTAGAGGCGGGAGGTGGTGAGCAGTTCTTC. As protein: CASSLEAGGGEQFF.

This clonotype was recorded many times. The chain uses TRBV5-6 and TRBJ2-3; 10 bases fit TRBD1. CDR3 length equals 17 residues. The V gene end was trimmed by 3 bases and the J gene end by 6 bases; junction bases not matched to a gene: 13. Per germline, CDR1 SGHDT and CDR2 YYEEEE. CDR3 sequence reads: CASSSTGGLAERDTQYF. The CDR3 DNA reads TGTGCCAGCAGCTCGACAGGGGGCTTGGCGGAACGGGATACGCAGTATTTT.

The chain employs TRBV7-9 and TRBJ1-2; D remains unclear. Germline V lookup: CDR1 SEHNR, CDR2 FQNEAQ (reference sequence). This CDR3 contains 15 residues. Trimming removed 5 bases at V and 2 bases at J, with 15 bases between. The CDR3 region is CASSQNSNWNYGYTF. The CDR3 nucleotides are TGTGCCAGCAGCCAGAACAGTAACTGGAACTATGGCTACACCTTC.

This clonotype turned up a few times. The DNA for the CDR3 is TGTGCCAGCACTCGCGATTGGGGGTCTTGGCATTTT. As protein: CASTRDWGSWHF. The chain carries TRBV6-5 and TRBJ1-5, with D maybe TRBD1 (5 bases). Trimming took 7 bases from V and 15 from J, leaving 19 bases between them. The CDR3 is 12 amino acids. Germline V lookup: CDR1 MNHEY, CDR2 SVGAGI.

This clonotype was seen repeatedly, ten times or more. The rearrangement links TRBV7-9 to TRBJ1-1; D is ambiguous. The CDR3 loop spans 11 amino acids. V lost 2 bases and J lost 7, with 5 bases in between. Germline assignment: CDR1 SEHNR and CDR2 FQNEAQ (reference sequence). CDR3 region: CASSLIGEAFF. CDR3 nucleotide sequence: TGTGCCAGCAGCTTAATAGGTGAAGCTTTCTTT.

As DNA, the CDR3 is TGTGCCAGCAGTTTTGAGCAGGGCCTCTACGAGCAGTACTTC. Translation: CASSFEQGLYEQYF. The chain carries TRBV12-3 or TRBV12-4 and TRBJ2-7, with D possibly matching TRBD1 (5 bases). Trimming shortened V by 3 bases and J by 3 bases, and 12 bases separated the two germline ends. CDR3 length: 14 residues.

This clonotype was observed a single time. CDR3 bases: TGTGCCAGCAGCCGACAGTTTCCCGGGGAGCTGTTTTTT. Amino acid sequence: CASSRQFPGELFF. The chain employs TRBV7-9 and TRBJ2-2, with D possibly TRBD1 on 5 matching bases. Trimming stripped 5 bases from V and 6 bases from J, with 10 bases between. Germline V lookup: CDR1 SEHNR, CDR2 FQNEAQ (reference sequence). The CDR3 is made up of 13 amino acids.

As to this clonotype: A much more abundant neighbour one base away suggests this may be a read error. The V gene is TRBV27, the J gene TRBJ2-7; D unresolved. CDR3 length: 12 amino acids. In germline, CDR1 is MNHEY, CDR2 SMNVEV (reference sequence). CDR3 in amino acids: CVSRQAGHEQYF. CDR3 DNA: TGTGTCAGCCGACAAGCAGGTCACGAGCAGTACTTC.

Note on this clonotype: A read error is possible here, since a much larger clone lies one base away. The gene calls are TRBV5-5 and TRBJ2-1; D uncertain. CDR1 is SGHKS, CDR2 YYEKEE, per germline (reference sequence). The CDR3 is 12 residues long. CDR3 sequence: CAISLTTESQFF. CDR3 bases: TGTGCCATCAGCTTGACGACGGAATCGCAGTTCTTC.

This clonotype was counted between two and nine times. The CDR3 DNA is TGTGCCAGCAGTCGGGACCCTCCTGGAACCGGGGAGCTGTTTTTT. Protein product: CASSRDPPGTGELFF. The J gene is TRBJ2-2, the V gene TRBV12-3 or TRBV12-4; either TRBD1 or TRBD2 may fit D (5 bases each). V was cut by 5 bases and J by 5 bases, with 15 bases left in between. The CDR3 runs 15 residues.

This clonotype has only a few counts. This chain joins TRBV4-3 and TRBJ1-2; no reliable D call. V lost 0 bases and J 4 bases, leaving 12 bases between the germline ends. This CDR3 is 15 amino acids long. Germline lookup yields CDR1 LGHNA and CDR2 YSLEER. CDR3 region: CASSQDSYGGYGYTF. CDR3 coding DNA: TGCGCCAGCAGCCAAGATTCCTACGGCGGCTATGGCTACACCTTC.

The chain uses TRBV11-2 and TRBJ2-7; 12 bases match TRBD1. The CDR3 runs to 15 residues. Per germline, CDR1 SGHAT and CDR2 FQNNGV. The V gene end was trimmed by 5 bases and the J gene end by 6 bases; junction bases not matched to a gene: 8. The CDR3 sequence is CASSRPGQGAVEQYF. The CDR3 nucleotides read TGTGCCAGCAGCCGACCGGGACAGGGGGCGGTCGAGCAGTACTTC.

The rearrangement uses TRBV20-1 and TRBJ2-6; no firm D call. The germline CDR1 and CDR2 sequences are DFQATT and SNEGSKA (reference sequence). V was cut by 6 bases and J by 2 bases, with 8 bases left in between. This CDR3 region has 13 residues. CDR3 amino acids: CSAEKAGANVLTF. CDR3 nucleotides: TGCAGTGCGGAAAAGGCTGGGGCCAACGTCCTGACTTTC.

In its sample, this clonotype was seen many times. The rearrangement links TRBV29-1 to TRBJ2-2, with 7 positions matching TRBD2. The CDR3 loop spans 13 amino acids. Looked up from germline, CDR1 is SQVTM and CDR2 is ANQGSEA. With 6 bases clipped from V and 7 bases from J, the junction kept 8 bases outside the gene matches. This CDR3 is CSVRTRLHGELFF. For the CDR3, the DNA is TGCAGCGTCAGGACTAGGCTACACGGGGAGCTGTTTTTT.

This clonotype was seen more than once but under ten times. V is TRBV11-2 and J is TRBJ2-1, with 9 bases that match TRBD2. Germline V gene data show CDR1 as SGHAT and CDR2 as FQNNGV. This CDR3 comprises 16 residues. V lost 5 bases and J lost 6; bases outside the gene matches: 11. CDR3 residues: CASSPSAGGPTNEQFF. CDR3 sequence (DNA): TGTGCCAGCAGCCCAAGCGCGGGAGGGCCCACCAATGAGCAGTTCTTC.

This clonotype was seen at least ten times. V gene TRBV7-9 combines with J gene TRBJ2-1; D remains unclear. CDR1 SEHNR and CDR2 FQNEAQ come from the germline V gene (reference sequence). The CDR3 runs to 11 residues. V was clipped by 2 bases and J by 7 bases, with 3 bases between them. CDR3 nucleotides: TGTGCCAGCAGCTTAACAAATGAGCAGTTCTTC. As protein: CASSLTNEQFF.

At least ten counts were recorded for this clonotype. This chain links TRBV20-1 with TRBJ2-1; 8 bases map to TRBD2. Germline V gene data show CDR1 as DFQATT and CDR2 as SNEGSKA (reference sequence). The CDR3 has 14 amino acids. Germline trimming cut 6 bases from V and 3 bases from J; bases unmatched to any gene: 7. The CDR3 is CSAKREQLYNEQFF. Here the CDR3 DNA reads TGCAGTGCAAAGCGGGAGCAGCTCTACAATGAGCAGTTCTTC.

The rearrangement links TRBV24-1 to TRBJ1-1, with D possibly TRBD1 on 6 matching bases. Trimming took 2 bases from V and 6 from J, leaving 12 bases between them. CDR1 is KGHDR and CDR2 is SFDVKD in the germline V gene. The CDR3 loop spans 14 amino acids. The CDR3 coding sequence is TGTGCCACCAGTGATTCGGGGGCGGCTTCTGAAGCTTTCTTT. Translation: CATSDSGAASEAFF.

This clonotype was seen a few times. The chain combines TRBV3-1 with TRBJ2-1, with a weak D call TRBD2 (6 bases). This CDR3 has 11 residues. Germline values: CDR1 LGHDT, CDR2 YNNKEL (reference sequence). Trimming took off 0 bases at V and 12 bases at J, with 6 bases between the two ends. CDR3 DNA: TGTGCCAGCAGCCAAGAGGGGGGGCAGTTCTTC. Its translation: CASSQEGGQFF.

The chain links TRBV12-3 or TRBV12-4 to TRBJ2-1; D tentatively fits TRBD1 or TRBD2 (6 bases each). CDR3 size: 16 residues. V dropped 4 bases and J dropped 6 bases, with 19 bases sitting between them. The chain's CDR3 is CASSYAPGARPNEQFF. CDR3 DNA: TGTGCCAGCAGTTATGCCCCGGGGGCGAGGCCCAATGAGCAGTTCTTC.

This clonotype turned up a few times. The genes are TRBV20-1 and TRBJ2-3; 7 bases match TRBD2. Germline V lookup: CDR1 DFQATT, CDR2 SNEGSKA (reference sequence). V lost 1 base, J lost 2 bases, and 6 bases stayed unmatched. CDR3 length: 15 amino acids. The CDR3 bases are TGCAGTGCTAGAGTAGCGGGTGCGTCCACAGATACGCAGTATTTT. It encodes CSARVAGASTDTQYF.

The CDR3: CASSLYQVTGELFF. The CDR3 DNA sequence: TGTGCCAGCAGTTTATATCAGGTCACCGGGGAGCTGTTTTTT. This rearrangement joins TRBV28 to TRBJ2-2; the D is unclear. V shed 1 base and J shed 4 bases, with 7 bases lying between them. Germline loops: CDR1 MDHEN, CDR2 SYDVKM. The CDR3 spans 14 residues.

The chain joins TRBV15 to TRBJ1-4; D is unresolved. The ends were cut back, 3 bases at V and 1 base at J, with 9 bases in the middle. The CDR3 is 15 amino acids. Per germline, CDR1 LNHNV and CDR2 YYDKDF (reference sequence). The CDR3, as DNA: TGTGCCACCAGCAGGCCCTTTGAAACTAATGAAAAACTGTTTTTT. Translation: CATSRPFETNEKLFF.